Listed below are T cell receptor beta chains from one sample, sequenced in a study of blood T cell repertoires in COVID-19. Sequencing was performed with immunoSEQ multiplex PCR; in TCRdb, only in-frame clones are kept and a portion is missing. The table lists about 100,000 clones, 80% of them singletons. Sequencing input: peripheral blood. The receptors come from a woman in her seventies with acute or convalescent COVID-19. CDR3s include the opening cysteine and the closing phenylalanine or tryptophan. Fields, in order: J gene, D gene, clone size, V gene, CDR3 protein, CDR3 DNA. D genes are given only for firm matches. Where a row states a size, it is once, few, many or the class of an expanded clone; other rows omit it.

TRBJ1-1 | TRBD1 | many | TRBV7-3 | CASSPRTGGNTEAFF | TGTGCCAGCAGCCCGAGGACAGGGGGGAACACTGAAGCTTTCTTT
TRBJ2-3 | TRBD2 | . | TRBV2 | CASSPLAAQYF | TGTGCCAGCAGTCCACTAGCGGCGCAGTATTTT
TRBJ1-5 | . | . | TRBV5-4 | CASSLDQGTEQPQHF | TGTGCCAGCAGCTTGGACCAGGGGACGGAGCAGCCCCAGCATTTT
TRBJ1-2 | TRBD1 | few | TRBV6-5 | CASSNRGRLDGYTF | TGTGCCAGCAGCAACAGGGGGCGGTTGGATGGCTACACCTTC
TRBJ1-5 | . | . | TRBV12-3/TRBV12-4 | CASSSGGGQPQHF | TGTGCCAGCAGTTCGGGGGGCGGTCAGCCCCAGCATTTT
TRBJ1-5 | TRBD1 | . | TRBV19 | CASSNDRASNQPQHF | TGTGCCAGTAGTAACGACAGGGCTAGCAATCAGCCCCAGCATTTT
TRBJ1-4 | . | . | TRBV7-2 | CASSSGTHNEKLFF | TGTGCCAGCAGCTCCGGGACACATAATGAAAAACTGTTTTTT
TRBJ1-6 | . | . | TRBV7-9 | CASSQASPPYSPLHF | TGTGCCAGCAGCCAGGCGTCCCCACCCTATTCACCCCTCCACTTT
TRBJ2-4 | TRBD2 | . | TRBV7-8 | CASSLESVAGGLAKNIQYF | TGTGCCAGCAGCTTAGAATCAGTAGCGGGGGGGTTAGCCAAAAACATTCAGTACTTC
TRBJ1-4 | TRBD1 | once | TRBV9 | CASSAGDSREKLFF | TGTGCCAGCAGCGCTGGGGACAGCCGTGAAAAACTGTTTTTT
TRBJ2-3 | . | . | TRBV9 | CASSVVGVTDTQYF | TGTGCCAGCAGCGTAGTCGGGGTAACAGATACGCAGTATTTT
TRBJ1-4 | TRBD1 | . | TRBV5-1 | CASSPLGTGANEKLFF | TGCGCCAGCAGCCCATTGGGGACAGGGGCGAATGAAAAACTGTTTTTT
TRBJ2-1 | TRBD2 | . | TRBV3-1/TRBV3-2 | CASSQLGGAGNEQFF | TGTGCCAGCAGCCAACTGGGAGGGGCCGGGAATGAGCAGTTCTTC
TRBJ1-6 | TRBD1 | few | TRBV9 | CASSPAGGASPLHF | TGTGCCAGCAGCCCCGCAGGGGGAGCGTCACCCCTCCACTTT
TRBJ1-1 | . | . | TRBV5-4 | CASSPRGRNTEAFF | TGTGCCAGCAGCCCGAGGGGGAGGAACACTGAAGCTTTCTTT
TRBJ2-3 | TRBD2 | . | TRBV4-3 | CASSQVSGSYTDTQYF | TGCGCCAGCAGCCAAGTTAGCGGGAGCTACACAGATACGCAGTATTTT
TRBJ2-1 | . | . | TRBV11-2 | CASSLRGGGRYNEQFF | TGTGCCAGCAGCCTAAGGGGCGGGGGCCGGTACAATGAGCAGTTCTTC
TRBJ2-3 | . | . | TRBV30 | CAWTLGLWGVGTDTQYF | TGTGCCTGGACTTTAGGATTATGGGGGGTCGGCACAGATACGCAGTATTTT
TRBJ1-3 | . | . | TRBV4-1 | CASSQERGNTIYF | TGCGCCAGCAGCCAAGAGCGAGGAAACACCATATATTTT
TRBJ1-1 | . | . | TRBV1 | CTSSQKKASTQNTEAFF | TGCACCAGCAGCCAAAAGAAAGCGTCGACCCAGAACACTGAAGCTTTCTTT
TRBJ1-2 | . | . | TRBV12-3/TRBV12-4 | CASSFGGGGYTF | TGTGCCAGCAGTTTCGGGGGGGGTGGCTACACCTTC
TRBJ1-6 | . | . | TRBV5-1 | CASSSGFNNSPLHF | TGCGCCAGCAGCTCGGGATTTAATAATTCACCCCTCCACTTT
TRBJ2-5 | TRBD1 | . | TRBV11-2 | CASERTGVQETQYF | TGTGCCAGCGAGAGGACAGGGGTACAAGAGACCCAGTACTTC
TRBJ2-6 | . | . | TRBV3-1/TRBV3-2 | CASSQVRSGANVLTF | TGTGCCAGCAGCCAAGTCCGCTCTGGGGCCAACGTCCTGACTTTC
TRBJ1-5 | TRBD1 | . | TRBV18 | CASSPSGQGNQPQHF | TGTGCCAGCTCACCAAGCGGACAGGGCAATCAGCCCCAGCATTTT
TRBJ2-2 | . | . | TRBV6-5 | CASKRQEAGELFF | TGTGCCAGCAAACGACAGGAAGCCGGGGAGCTGTTTTTT
TRBJ2-1 | . | . | TRBV20-1 | CSASRGLHNEQFF | TGCAGTGCTAGTCGGGGACTCCACAATGAGCAGTTCTTC
TRBJ2-7 | . | . | TRBV30 | CAWSVLGGEQYF | TGTGCCTGGAGTGTACTAGGTGGTGAGCAGTACTTC
TRBJ2-1 | . | . | TRBV5-1 | CASSLDRNEQFF | TGCGCCAGCAGCTTGGACCGGAATGAGCAGTTCTTC
TRBJ1-4 | . | . | TRBV2 | CASSAYEKLFF | TGTGCCAGCAGTGCGTATGAAAAACTGTTTTTT
TRBJ1-1 | . | . | TRBV2 | CASSEARHEAFF | TGTGCCAGCAGTGAAGCGCGGCATGAAGCTTTCTTT
TRBJ2-2 | . | . | TRBV9 | CASSVSGTLTGELFF | TGTGCCAGCAGCGTATCAGGAACCCTCACCGGGGAGCTGTTTTTT
TRBJ1-1 | TRBD1 | . | TRBV2 | CASRAGTENTEAFF | TGTGCCAGCAGGGCTGGGACAGAGAACACTGAAGCTTTCTTT
TRBJ1-3 | . | . | TRBV30 | CALSDNRNTIYF | TGTGCCCTATCAGACAACCGAAACACCATATATTTT
TRBJ1-2 | . | . | TRBV5-1 | CASSPEGSGYTF | TGCGCCAGCAGCCCGGAGGGATCTGGCTACACCTTC
TRBJ1-6 | . | . | TRBV2 | CASRGQDNSPLHF | TGTGCCAGCAGGGGACAAGATAATTCACCCCTCCACTTT